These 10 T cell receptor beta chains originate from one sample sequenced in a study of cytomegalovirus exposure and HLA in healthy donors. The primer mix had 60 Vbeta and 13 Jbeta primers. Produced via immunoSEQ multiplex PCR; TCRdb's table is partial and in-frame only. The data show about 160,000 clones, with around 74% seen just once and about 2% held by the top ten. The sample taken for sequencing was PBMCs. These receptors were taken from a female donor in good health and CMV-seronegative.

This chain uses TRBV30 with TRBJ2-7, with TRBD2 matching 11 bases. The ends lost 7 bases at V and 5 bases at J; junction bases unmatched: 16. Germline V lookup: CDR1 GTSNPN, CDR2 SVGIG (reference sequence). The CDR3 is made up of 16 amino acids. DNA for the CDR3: TGTGCCTCCACAAGGGGGACTAGCGGTGACCGCAACGAGCAGTACTTC. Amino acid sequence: CASTRGTSGDRNEQYF. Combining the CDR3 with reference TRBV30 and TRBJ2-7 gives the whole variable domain SQTIHQWPATLVQPVGSPLSLECTVEGTSNPNLYWYRQAAGRGLQLLFYSVGIGQISSEVPQNLSASRPQDRQFILSSKKLLLSDSGFYLCASTRGTSGDRNEQYFGPGTRLTVT.

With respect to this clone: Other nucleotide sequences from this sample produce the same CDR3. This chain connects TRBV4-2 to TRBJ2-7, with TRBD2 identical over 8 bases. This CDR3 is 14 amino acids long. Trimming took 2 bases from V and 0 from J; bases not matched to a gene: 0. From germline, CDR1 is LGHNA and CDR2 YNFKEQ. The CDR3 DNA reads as TGTGCCAGCAGCCAAACTAGCGGCTCCTACGAGCAGTACTTC. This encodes CASSQTSGSYEQYF.

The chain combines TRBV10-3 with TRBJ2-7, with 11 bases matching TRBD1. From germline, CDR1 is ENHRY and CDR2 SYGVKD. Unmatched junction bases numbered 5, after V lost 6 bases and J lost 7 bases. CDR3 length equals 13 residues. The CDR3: CAISWDRGGEQYF. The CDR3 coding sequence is TGTGCCATCAGCTGGGACAGGGGGGGGGAGCAGTACTTC.

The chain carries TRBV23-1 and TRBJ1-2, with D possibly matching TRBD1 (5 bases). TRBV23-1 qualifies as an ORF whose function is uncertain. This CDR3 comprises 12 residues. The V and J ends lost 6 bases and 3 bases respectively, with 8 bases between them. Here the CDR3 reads CASRDTDYGYTF. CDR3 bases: TGCGCCAGCAGGGACACAGACTATGGCTACACCTTC.

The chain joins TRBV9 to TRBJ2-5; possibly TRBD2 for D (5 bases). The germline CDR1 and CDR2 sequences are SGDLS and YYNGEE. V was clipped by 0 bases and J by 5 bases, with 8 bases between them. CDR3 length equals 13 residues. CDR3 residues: CASSVARGETQYF. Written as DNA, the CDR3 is TGTGCCAGCAGCGTAGCCAGAGGGGAGACCCAGTACTTC.

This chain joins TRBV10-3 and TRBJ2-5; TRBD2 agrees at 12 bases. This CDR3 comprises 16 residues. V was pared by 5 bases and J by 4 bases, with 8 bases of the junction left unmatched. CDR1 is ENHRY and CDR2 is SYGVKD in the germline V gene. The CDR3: CAISPLAGGPGETQYF. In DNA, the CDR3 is TGTGCCATCAGTCCCCTAGCGGGAGGGCCGGGAGAGACCCAGTACTTC.

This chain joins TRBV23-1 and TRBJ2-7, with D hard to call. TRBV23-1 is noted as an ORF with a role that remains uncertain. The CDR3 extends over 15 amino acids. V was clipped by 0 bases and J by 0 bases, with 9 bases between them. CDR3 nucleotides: TGCGCCAGCAGTCAATCCCTAAAGAGCTCCTACGAGCAGTACTTC. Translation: CASSQSLKSSYEQYF.

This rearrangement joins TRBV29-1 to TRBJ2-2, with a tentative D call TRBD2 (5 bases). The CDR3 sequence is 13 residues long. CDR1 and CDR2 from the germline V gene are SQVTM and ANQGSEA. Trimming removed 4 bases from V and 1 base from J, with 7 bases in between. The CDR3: CSVAEGNTGELFF. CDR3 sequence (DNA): TGCAGCGTTGCTGAGGGGAACACCGGGGAGCTGTTTTTT.

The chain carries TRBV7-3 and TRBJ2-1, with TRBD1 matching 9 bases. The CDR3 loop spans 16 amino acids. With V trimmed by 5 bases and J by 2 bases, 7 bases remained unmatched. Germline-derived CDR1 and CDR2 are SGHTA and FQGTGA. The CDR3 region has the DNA TGTGCCAGCAGCCGGACAGGGGAGAGGGCCTACAATGAGCAGTTCTTC. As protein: CASSRTGERAYNEQFF.

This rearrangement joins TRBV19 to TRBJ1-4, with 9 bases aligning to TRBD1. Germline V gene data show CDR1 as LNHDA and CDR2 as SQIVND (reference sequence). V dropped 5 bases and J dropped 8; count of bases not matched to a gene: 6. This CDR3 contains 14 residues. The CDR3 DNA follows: TGTGCCAGTAGTCAACGGGACAGGGACGAAAAACTGTTTTTT. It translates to CASSQRDRDEKLFF.